What follows are 10 T cell receptor beta chains derived from one specimen sequenced in a study of OX40 agonist ivuxolimab in advanced cancers. Profiled with immunoSEQ multiplex PCR; TCRdb holds only in-frame clones, not every one. Among tens of thousands of clones, 90% to 95% were seen once, and the ten largest hold approximately 14%. Source: CD4+ or CD8+ T cells sorted from blood, taken in a trial of the OX40 agonist ivuxolimab. These receptors all stem from an adult with an advanced solid tumor such as melanoma, head and neck, liver or kidney cancer.

The gene calls are TRBV10-1 and TRBJ2-1; D call uncertain. From germline, CDR1 is WNHNN and CDR2 SYGVQD (reference sequence). The V and J ends lost 2 bases and 4 bases respectively, with 6 bases between them. The CDR3 covers 13 residues. DNA for the CDR3: TGCGCCAGCAGTGAGAAGGTGTACAATGAGCAGTTCTTC. It specifies CASSEKVYNEQFF.

The V and J genes are TRBV29-1 and TRBJ1-3; D gene ambiguous. The V end lost 4 bases, the J end lost 7 bases, and 8 bases lay between the germline ends. This CDR3 is 11 amino acids long. The germline V gene has CDR1 SQVTM and CDR2 ANQGSEA. The CDR3 here is CSVVQLNTIYF. The CDR3 nucleotides are TGCAGCGTTGTTCAGCTCAACACCATATATTTT.

The rearrangement uses TRBV27 and TRBJ2-7; D is perhaps TRBD2 (5 bases). V was pared by 5 bases and J by 6 bases, with 14 bases between. CDR1 and CDR2 (germline): MNHEY, SMNVEV (reference sequence). This CDR3 region has 13 residues. The CDR3 region is CASSPGSLSEQYF. The DNA for the CDR3 is TGTGCCAGCAGTCCGGGGTCTTTGTCCGAGCAGTACTTC.

This clone was detected only a few times. The rearrangement joins TRBV27 to TRBJ1-1; D is unresolved. V lost 3 bases and J 4 bases, leaving 9 bases between the germline ends. Germline assignment: CDR1 MNHEY and CDR2 SMNVEV (reference sequence). This CDR3 comprises 13 residues. The CDR3 DNA sequence: TGTGCCAGCAGTTTCAGCGGAGGCACTGAAGCTTTCTTT. It is translated as CASSFSGGTEAFF.

This chain uses TRBV5-1 with TRBJ2-7; 11 bases line up with TRBD2. The CDR3 runs to 15 residues. V gave up 0 bases and J gave up 4 bases; unmatched junction bases: 3. Germline V gene data show CDR1 as SGHRS and CDR2 as YFSETQ. The CDR3 spells CASSLEGLADYEQYF. CDR3 bases: TGCGCCAGCAGCTTGGAGGGACTAGCGGATTACGAGCAGTACTTC.

The chain joins TRBV11-2 to TRBJ2-4, with D perhaps TRBD1 (5 bases). The germline V and J ends were trimmed by 4 bases and 0 bases, with 13 bases remaining between them. Germline-derived CDR1 and CDR2 are SGHAT and FQNNGV. There are 16 residues in the CDR3. Here the CDR3 reads CASSSGSYLAKNIQYF. The CDR3 DNA sequence: TGTGCCAGCAGCTCAGGGTCCTACCTAGCCAAAAACATTCAGTACTTC. The entire variable domain, with the rest obtained from reference TRBV11-2 and TRBJ2-4, is as follows: EAGVAQSPRYKIIEKRQSVAFWCNPISGHATLYWYQQILGQGPKLLIQFQNNGVVDDSQLPKDRFSAERLKGVDSTLKIQPAKLEDSAVYLCASSSGSYLAKNIQYFGAGTRLSVL.

The rearrangement joins TRBV13 to TRBJ1-1; 8 bases match TRBD1. This CDR3 contains 14 residues. CDR1 and CDR2 from the germline V gene are PRHDT and FYEKMQ (reference sequence). The V segment lost 5 bases and the J segment 5 bases; nucleotides outside the gene matches: 7. The CDR3 DNA is TGTGCCAGCAGCGCGGACAGGGTAGGAACTGAAGCTTTCTTT. Its translation: CASSADRVGTEAFF.

This chain connects TRBV28 to TRBJ1-2, with D hard to call. CDR3 size: 12 residues. The V gene's germline CDR1 is MDHEN and CDR2 SYDVKM. With 9 bases removed from V and 2 bases from J, the gap between germline ends came to 10 bases. The CDR3 bases are TGTGCCAGTGCGGAGGGAAACTATGGCTACACCTTC. Amino acid sequence: CASAEGNYGYTF.

This chain connects TRBV9 to TRBJ2-3; 10 bases align to TRBD2. The CDR3 runs 17 residues. The V segment lost 3 bases and the J segment 0 bases; nucleotides outside the gene matches: 7. Germline V gives CDR1 SGDLS, CDR2 YYNGEE. CDR3 residues: CASSANKLAGSTDTQYF. For the CDR3, the DNA is TGTGCCAGCAGCGCCAACAAACTAGCGGGGAGCACAGATACGCAGTATTTT. Complete variable domain (other parts from reference TRBV9 and TRBJ2-3): DSGVTQTPKHLITATGQRVTLRCSPRSGDLSVYWYQQSLDQGLQFLIQYYNGEERAKGNILERFSAQQFPDLHSELNLSSLELGDSALYFCASSANKLAGSTDTQYFGPGTRLTVL.

The chain is built from TRBV4-3 and TRBJ2-1; no reliable D call. The V end was cut by 0 bases, the J end by 3 bases, with 12 bases between. CDR1 is LGHNA, CDR2 YSLEER, per germline. The CDR3 is 16 residues long. The CDR3, as DNA: TGCGCCAGCAGCCAAGATTCGGCAGGCATCTACAATGAGCAGTTCTTC. Translating it yields CASSQDSAGIYNEQFF.